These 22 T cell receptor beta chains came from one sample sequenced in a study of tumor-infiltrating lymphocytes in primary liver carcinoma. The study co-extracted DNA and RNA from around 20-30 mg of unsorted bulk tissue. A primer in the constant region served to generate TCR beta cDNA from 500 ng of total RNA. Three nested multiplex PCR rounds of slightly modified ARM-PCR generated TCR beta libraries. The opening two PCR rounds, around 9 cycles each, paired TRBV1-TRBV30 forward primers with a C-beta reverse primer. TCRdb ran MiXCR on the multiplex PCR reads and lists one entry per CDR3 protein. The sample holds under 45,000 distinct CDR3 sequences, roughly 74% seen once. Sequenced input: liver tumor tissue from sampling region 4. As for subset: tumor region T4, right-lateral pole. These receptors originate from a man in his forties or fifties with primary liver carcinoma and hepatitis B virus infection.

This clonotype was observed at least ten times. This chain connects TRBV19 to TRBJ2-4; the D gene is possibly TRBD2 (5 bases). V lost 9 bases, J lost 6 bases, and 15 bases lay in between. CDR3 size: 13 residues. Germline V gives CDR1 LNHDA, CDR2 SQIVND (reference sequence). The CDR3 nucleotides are TGTGCCAGCCGATGGGCGGGTTCAAACATTCAGTACTTC. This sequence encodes CASRWAGSNIQYF.

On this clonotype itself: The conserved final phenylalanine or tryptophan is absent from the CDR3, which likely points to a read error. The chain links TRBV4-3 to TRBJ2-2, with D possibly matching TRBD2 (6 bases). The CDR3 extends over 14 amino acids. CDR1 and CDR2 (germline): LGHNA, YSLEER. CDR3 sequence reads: CASSQGLNTGELFS. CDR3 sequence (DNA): TGCGCTAGCAGCCAGGGACTGAACACCGGGGAGCTGTTTTCT.

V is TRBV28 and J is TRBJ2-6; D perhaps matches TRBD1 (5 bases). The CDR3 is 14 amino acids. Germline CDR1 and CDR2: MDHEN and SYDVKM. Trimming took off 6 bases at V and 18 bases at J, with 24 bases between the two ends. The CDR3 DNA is TGTGCCAGCAGCTCCCCCGCTGGGGCCAACATCCCGACTTTC. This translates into CASSSPAGANIPTF.

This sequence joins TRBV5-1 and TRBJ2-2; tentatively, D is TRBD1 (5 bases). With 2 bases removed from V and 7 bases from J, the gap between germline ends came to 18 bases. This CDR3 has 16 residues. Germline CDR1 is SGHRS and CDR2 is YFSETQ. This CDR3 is CASSLRHRTNIGELFF. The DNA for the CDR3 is TGCGCCAGCAGCTTACGTCACAGGACGAATATCGGGGAGCTGTTTTTT. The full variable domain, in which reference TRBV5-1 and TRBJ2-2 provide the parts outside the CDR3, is KAGVTQTPRYLIKTRGQQVTLSCSPISGHRSVSWYQQTPGQGLQFLFEYFSETQRNKGNFPGRFSGRQFSNSRSEMNVSTLELGDSALYLCASSLRHRTNIGELFFGEGSRLTVL.

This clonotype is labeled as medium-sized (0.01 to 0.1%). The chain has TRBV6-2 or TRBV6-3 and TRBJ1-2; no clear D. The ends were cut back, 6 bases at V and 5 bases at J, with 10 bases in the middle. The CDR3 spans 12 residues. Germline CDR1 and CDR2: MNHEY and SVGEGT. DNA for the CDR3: TGTGCCAGCAGCGAGAGACAATATGGCTACACCTTC. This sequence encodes CASSERQYGYTF.

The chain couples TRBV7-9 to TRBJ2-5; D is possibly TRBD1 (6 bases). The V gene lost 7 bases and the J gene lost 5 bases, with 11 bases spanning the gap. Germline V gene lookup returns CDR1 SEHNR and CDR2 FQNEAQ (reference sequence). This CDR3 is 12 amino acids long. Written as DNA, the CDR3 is TGTGCCAGCATTTCCCAGGGGGAGACCCAGTACTTC. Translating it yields CASISQGETQYF.

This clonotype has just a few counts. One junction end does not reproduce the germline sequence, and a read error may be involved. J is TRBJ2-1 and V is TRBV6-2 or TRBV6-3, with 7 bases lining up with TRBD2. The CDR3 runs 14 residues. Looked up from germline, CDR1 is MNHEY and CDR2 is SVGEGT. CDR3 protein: CVSGSAGAHNEQFF. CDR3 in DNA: TGTGTCAGCGGTTCTGCGGGAGCCCACAATGAGCAGTTCTTC.

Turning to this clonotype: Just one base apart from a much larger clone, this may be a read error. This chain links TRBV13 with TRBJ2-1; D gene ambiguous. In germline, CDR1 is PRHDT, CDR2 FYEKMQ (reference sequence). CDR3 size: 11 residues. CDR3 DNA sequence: TGTGCCAGCAACTTAGATGATGAGCAGTTCTTC. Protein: CASNLDDEQFF. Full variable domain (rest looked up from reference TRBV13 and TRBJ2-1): AAGVIQSPRHLIKEKRETATLKCYPIPRHDTVYWYQQGPGQDPQFLISFYEKMQSDKGSIPDRFSAQQFSDYHSELNMSSLELGDSALYFCASNLDDEQFFGPGTRLTVL.

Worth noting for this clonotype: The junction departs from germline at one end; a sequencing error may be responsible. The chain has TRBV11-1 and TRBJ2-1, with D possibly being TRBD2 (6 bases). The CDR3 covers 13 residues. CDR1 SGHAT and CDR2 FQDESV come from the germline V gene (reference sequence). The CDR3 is CASSAGGPNDQFF. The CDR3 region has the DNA TGTGCGAGCAGCGCTGGAGGGCCGAATGATCAGTTCTTC.

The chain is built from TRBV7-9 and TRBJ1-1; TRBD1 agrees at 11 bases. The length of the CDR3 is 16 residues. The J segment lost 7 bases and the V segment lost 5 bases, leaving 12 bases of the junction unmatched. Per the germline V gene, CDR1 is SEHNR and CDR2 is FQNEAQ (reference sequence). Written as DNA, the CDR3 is TGTGCCAGCAGCCCCCGGGGGACAGGGGGAATCGTTGAAGCTTTCTTT. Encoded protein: CASSPRGTGGIVEAFF.

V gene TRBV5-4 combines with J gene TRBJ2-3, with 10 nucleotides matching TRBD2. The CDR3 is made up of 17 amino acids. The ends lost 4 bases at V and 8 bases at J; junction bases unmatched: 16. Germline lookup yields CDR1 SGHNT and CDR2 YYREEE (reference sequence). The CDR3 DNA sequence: TGTGCCAGCAGCGCCACCGGGACTAGCGCTGGGTGGGTTACGCAGTATTTT. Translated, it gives CASSATGTSAGWVTQYF.

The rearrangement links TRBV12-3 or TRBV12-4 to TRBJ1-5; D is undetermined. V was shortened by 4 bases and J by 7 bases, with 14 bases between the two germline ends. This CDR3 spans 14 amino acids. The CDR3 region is CASSSWASEQPQHF. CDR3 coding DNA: TGTGCCAGCAGTTCCTGGGCGTCGGAGCAGCCCCAGCATTTT.

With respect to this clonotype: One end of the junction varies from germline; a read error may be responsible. The CDR3 region has the DNA TGCAGCGTTGCCGGGTCCGCAACGCAGTATTTC. Its protein product is CSVAGSATQYF. This sequence joins TRBV29-1 and TRBJ2-3, with unresolved D. There are 11 residues in the CDR3. Per the germline V gene, CDR1 is SQVTM and CDR2 is ANQGSEA.

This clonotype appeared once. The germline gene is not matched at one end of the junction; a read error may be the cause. The CDR3 bases are TGTACCAGTAAAACAGAGGACCGCTATAACTATGGCTACACCTTC. It is translated as CTSKTEDRYNYGYTF. The J gene is TRBJ1-2, the V gene TRBV5-5; the D is unclear. There are 15 residues in the CDR3. Germline-derived CDR1 and CDR2 are SGHKS and YYEKEE (reference sequence).

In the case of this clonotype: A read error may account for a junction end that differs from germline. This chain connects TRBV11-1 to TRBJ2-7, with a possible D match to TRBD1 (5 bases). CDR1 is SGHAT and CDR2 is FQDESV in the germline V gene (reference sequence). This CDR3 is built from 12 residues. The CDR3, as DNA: TGTGACAGCAGTCCAGACAGCTACGAGCAGTATTTC. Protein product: CDSSPDSYEQYF.

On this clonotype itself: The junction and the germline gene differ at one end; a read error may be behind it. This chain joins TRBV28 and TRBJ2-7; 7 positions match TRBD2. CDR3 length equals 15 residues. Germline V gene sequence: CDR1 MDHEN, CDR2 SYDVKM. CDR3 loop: CTSTKGEGTMHEQYF. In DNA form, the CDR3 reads TGTACCAGCACCAAAGGGGAGGGAACTATGCACGAGCAGTACTTC.

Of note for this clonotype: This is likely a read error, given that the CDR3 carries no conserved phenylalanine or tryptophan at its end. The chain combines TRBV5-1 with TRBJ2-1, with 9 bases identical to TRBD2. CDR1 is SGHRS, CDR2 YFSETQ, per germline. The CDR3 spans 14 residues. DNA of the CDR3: TGCGTCAGCAGTTCGGCGGGAGGGTACAATGTGCAGTTCATC. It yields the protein CVSSSAGGYNVQFI.

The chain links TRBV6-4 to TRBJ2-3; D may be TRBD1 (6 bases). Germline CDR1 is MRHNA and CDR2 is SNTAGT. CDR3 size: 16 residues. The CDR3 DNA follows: TGTGTCAGTAGTGACTCACAGGGCGGGAGCACAGATACGCAGTATTTT. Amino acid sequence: CVSSDSQGGSTDTQYF.

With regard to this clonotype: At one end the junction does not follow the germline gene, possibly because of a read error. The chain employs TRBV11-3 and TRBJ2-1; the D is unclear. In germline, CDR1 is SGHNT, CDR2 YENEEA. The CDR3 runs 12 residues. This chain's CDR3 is CASSLNTNGQHF. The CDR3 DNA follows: TGTGCCAGCAGCTTAAATACCAATGGGCAGCACTTC. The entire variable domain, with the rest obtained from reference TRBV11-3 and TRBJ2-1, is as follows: EAGVVQSPRYKIIEKKQPVAFWCNPISGHNTLYWYLQNLGQGPELLIRYENEEAVDDSQLPKDRFSAERLKGVDSTLKIQPAELGDSAVYLCASSLNTNGQHFGPGTRLTVL.

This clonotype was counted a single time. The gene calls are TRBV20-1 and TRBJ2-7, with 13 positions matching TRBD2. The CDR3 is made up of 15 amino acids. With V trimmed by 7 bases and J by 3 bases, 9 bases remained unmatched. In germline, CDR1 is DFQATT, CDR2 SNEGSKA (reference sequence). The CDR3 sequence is CSVVGLAGRGYEQYF. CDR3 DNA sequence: TGCAGTGTTGTGGGACTAGCGGGACGTGGCTACGAGCAGTACTTC.

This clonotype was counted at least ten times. As DNA, the CDR3 is TGTGCCAGTAAAGTGGGACTCCCTAGCAATGAGCAGTTCTTC. It translates to CASKVGLPSNEQFF. This chain links TRBV19 with TRBJ2-1; the D gene is possibly TRBD2 (6 bases). Germline CDR1 LNHDA, CDR2 SQIVND (reference sequence). This CDR3 has 14 residues. V lost 7 bases and J lost 6, with 16 bases in between.

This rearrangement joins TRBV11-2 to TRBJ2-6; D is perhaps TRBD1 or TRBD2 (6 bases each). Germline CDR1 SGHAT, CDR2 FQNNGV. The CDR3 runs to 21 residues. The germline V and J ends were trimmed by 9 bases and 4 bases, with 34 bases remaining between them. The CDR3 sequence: CARSMGGDGGISLSGANVLTF. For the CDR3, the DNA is TGTGCCAGGAGCATGGGGGGAGACGGGGGCATCTCCCTCTCCGGGGCCAACGTCCTGACTTTC.